The rows below give T cell receptor beta chains drawn from one sample of a study of T-cell reconstitution after alpha-beta-depleted transplantation in children. MiXCR was run by TCRdb on the PCR reads, yielding one entry per CDR3 protein. In the table there are about 580,000 distinct CDR3 sequences, around 23% of which are singletons. The starting material was PBMCs, mostly from graft donor cells, obtained 360 days after TCRalphabeta/CD19-depleted stem cell transplant. The receptors shown here come from a boy under two years old who had a stem cell transplant for acute myeloid leukemia, so the T cells may come from the graft donor. The CDR3 runs from the conserved cysteine through the conserved F or W. Fields, in order: J gene, CDR3 length, D gene, V gene, clone size, CDR3 DNA, CDR3 protein. A D gene is named only where the DNA matches it firmly. Size is omitted from some rows. Given values are once, few, many or a class for expanded clones.

J gene: TRBJ2-2; CDR3 length: 14; D gene: TRBD1; V gene: TRBV20-1; clone size: many; CDR3 DNA: TGCAGTGCTGGGGGACAGGGAAGTCCCGGGGAGCTGTTTTTT; CDR3 protein: CSAGGQGSPGELFF
J gene: TRBJ2-6; CDR3 length: 18; D gene: TRBD1; V gene: TRBV4-3; clone size: few; CDR3 DNA: TGCGCCAGCAGACACCTCGACAGGGCGGACCCTGGGGCCAACGTCCTGACTTTC; CDR3 protein: CASRHLDRADPGANVLTF
J gene: TRBJ2-3; CDR3 length: 16; D gene: TRBD2; V gene: TRBV29-1; clone size: once; CDR3 DNA: TGCAGCGTTGAGCTCCAGCGGGGGGGTAGCACAGATACGCAGTATTTT; CDR3 protein: CSVELQRGGSTDTQYF
J gene: TRBJ2-1; CDR3 length: 13; D gene: TRBD2; V gene: TRBV29-1; clone size: NA; CDR3 DNA: TGCAGCGTAAGCGGGGGGACCTACAATGAGCAGTTCTTC; CDR3 protein: CSVSGGTYNEQFF
J gene: TRBJ2-7; CDR3 length: 15; D gene: TRBD2; V gene: TRBV20-1; clone size: few; CDR3 DNA: TGCAGTGCTAGACTAGCGGGGACCTCGACCTACGAGCAGTACTTC; CDR3 protein: CSARLAGTSTYEQYF
J gene: TRBJ1-3; CDR3 length: 14; D gene: NA; V gene: TRBV28; clone size: many; CDR3 DNA: TGTGCCAGCAGTTTCCCGGGGGCTGAAAACACCATATATTTT; CDR3 protein: CASSFPGAENTIYF
J gene: TRBJ2-3; CDR3 length: 14; D gene: NA; V gene: TRBV12-3/TRBV12-4; clone size: few; CDR3 DNA: TGTGCCAGCAGTCCCCTGGACGGCACAGATACGCAGTATTTT; CDR3 protein: CASSPLDGTDTQYF
J gene: TRBJ2-3; CDR3 length: 17; D gene: NA; V gene: TRBV10-1; clone size: many; CDR3 DNA: TGCGCCAGCAGTGAGATGAGGCCGCGGACCCACACAGATACGCAGTATTTT; CDR3 protein: CASSEMRPRTHTDTQYF
J gene: TRBJ1-1; CDR3 length: 15; D gene: TRBD1; V gene: TRBV11-2; clone size: many; CDR3 DNA: TGTGCCAGCAGCAGGGGGCCATCGATGAACACTGAAGCTTTCTTT; CDR3 protein: CASSRGPSMNTEAFF
J gene: TRBJ1-1; CDR3 length: 14; D gene: NA; V gene: TRBV6-1; clone size: NA; CDR3 DNA: TGTGCCAGCAGCCACGACAGGTTAAACACTGAAGCTTTCTTT; CDR3 protein: CASSHDRLNTEAFF
J gene: TRBJ2-1; CDR3 length: 14; D gene: TRBD1; V gene: TRBV12-3/TRBV12-4; clone size: many; CDR3 DNA: TGTGCCAGCACACAGGGGCACCCCTACAATGAGCAGTTCTTC; CDR3 protein: CASTQGHPYNEQFF
J gene: TRBJ2-2; CDR3 length: 16; D gene: NA; V gene: TRBV20-1; clone size: many; CDR3 DNA: TGCAGTGCTAGAGATAACGGGGGTCGGAGCACCGGGGAGCTGTTTTTT; CDR3 protein: CSARDNGGRSTGELFF
J gene: TRBJ1-1; CDR3 length: 15; D gene: NA; V gene: TRBV6-5; clone size: few; CDR3 DNA: TGTGCCAGCAGTTACGGGGGGCGAAGTGATGGTGAAGCTTTCTTT; CDR3 protein: CASSYGGRSDGEAFF
J gene: TRBJ2-3; CDR3 length: 14; D gene: TRBD2; V gene: TRBV7-3; clone size: NA; CDR3 DNA: TGTGCCAGCAGCTCAGGTGGGGGGGCAGATACGCAGTATTTT; CDR3 protein: CASSSGGGADTQYF
J gene: TRBJ2-5; CDR3 length: 12; D gene: NA; V gene: TRBV7-2; clone size: many; CDR3 DNA: TGTGCCAGCAGCTTATATACGGAGACCCAGTACTTC; CDR3 protein: CASSLYTETQYF
J gene: TRBJ2-1; CDR3 length: 15; D gene: NA; V gene: TRBV12-3/TRBV12-4; clone size: few; CDR3 DNA: TGTGCCAGCAGTTTAAGGGGGGCGGGGTACAATGAGCAGTTCTTC; CDR3 protein: CASSLRGAGYNEQFF
J gene: TRBJ2-5; CDR3 length: 13; D gene: NA; V gene: TRBV4-1; clone size: NA; CDR3 DNA: TGCGCCAGCAGGTCTAGCTTACAAGAGACCCAGTACTTC; CDR3 protein: CASRSSLQETQYF
J gene: TRBJ2-5; CDR3 length: 14; D gene: NA; V gene: TRBV25-1; clone size: few; CDR3 DNA: TGTGCCAGCAGTGTCGGGGTACCAGGAGAGACCCAGTACTTC; CDR3 protein: CASSVGVPGETQYF
J gene: TRBJ1-2; CDR3 length: 14; D gene: NA; V gene: TRBV29-1; clone size: NA; CDR3 DNA: TGCAGCGTTAGCCCTCTTTATTCTGTAGATGGCTACACCTTC; CDR3 protein: CSVSPLYSVDGYTF
J gene: TRBJ1-5; CDR3 length: 13; D gene: NA; V gene: TRBV4-2; clone size: many; CDR3 DNA: TGTGCCAGCAGCCAAGATCCCAATCAGCCCCAGCATTTT; CDR3 protein: CASSQDPNQPQHF
J gene: TRBJ2-5; CDR3 length: 15; D gene: TRBD1; V gene: TRBV20-1; clone size: NA; CDR3 DNA: TGCAGTGCCCGCTCCGGGACAGGCGCCCAAGAGACCCAGTACTTC; CDR3 protein: CSARSGTGAQETQYF
J gene: TRBJ1-1; CDR3 length: 14; D gene: NA; V gene: TRBV20-1; clone size: few; CDR3 DNA: TGCAGTGCTAGAAATAGGGGGGGAGGGACTGAAGCTTTCTTT; CDR3 protein: CSARNRGGGTEAFF